Listed below are T cell receptor beta chains from one sample, sequenced in a study of CD8 T cells in Susac syndrome. A single record per CDR3 protein comes from TCRdb applying MiXCR to the immunoSEQ multiplex PCR reads. Seen here are over 80,000 distinct CDR3 sequences, roughly 93% observed once, and the top ten hold approximately 0.31%. The sample was CD8+ T cells from PBMCs. Every receptor here comes from a human donor in good health. Both conserved end residues are part of each CDR3. A D gene is named only where the DNA matches it firmly. For some rows the clone size is stated as once, few or many, or as a class when expanded; others skip it.

d_gene	j_gene	abundance	v_gene	CDR3aa	CDR3nt
-	TRBJ2-1	-	TRBV30	CACPGVRSYNEQFF	TGTGCCTGCCCCGGGGTAAGGTCCTACAATGAGCAGTTCTTC
-	TRBJ2-5	-	TRBV5-4	CASSPDVVQETQYF	TGTGCCAGCAGCCCGGACGTGGTCCAAGAGACCCAGTACTTC
TRBD1	TRBJ2-7	-	TRBV20-1	CSAWTGPRYEQYF	TGCAGTGCTTGGACAGGTCCTCGCTACGAGCAGTACTTC
-	TRBJ1-1	-	TRBV7-9	CASSPRVEGEAFF	TGTGCCAGCAGCCCCAGGGTTGAGGGTGAAGCTTTCTTT
-	TRBJ2-1	-	TRBV23-1	CASSPFEDISYNEQFF	TGCGCCAGCAGTCCATTCGAGGACATCTCCTACAATGAGCAGTTCTTC
-	TRBJ1-5	-	TRBV23-1	CAIRGGPSNQPQHF	TGCGCCATTCGCGGGGGACCGAGTAATCAGCCCCAGCATTTT
TRBD1	TRBJ2-3	-	TRBV12-3/TRBV12-4	CASSTGEGTDTQYF	TGTGCCAGCAGTACAGGGGAAGGAACAGATACGCAGTATTTT
-	TRBJ1-1	-	TRBV7-8	CASSLSSEAFF	TGTGCCAGCAGCTTGAGTTCTGAAGCTTTCTTT
TRBD2	TRBJ2-7	-	TRBV18	CASSPPSTSGGYEQYF	TGTGCCAGCTCACCACCTTCAACCAGCGGGGGATACGAGCAGTACTTC
-	TRBJ2-7	few	TRBV4-1	CASSQVIADEQYF	TGCGCCAGCAGCCAGGTCATCGCTGACGAGCAGTACTTC
-	TRBJ1-1	-	TRBV10-3	CAISARDPMNTEAFF	TGTGCCATCAGTGCCAGGGATCCCATGAACACTGAAGCTTTCTTT
-	TRBJ1-2	-	TRBV5-1	CASSPDTQGGYTF	TGCGCCAGCAGCCCGGACACCCAAGGAGGCTACACCTTC
-	TRBJ1-4	-	TRBV7-9	CASSPQDPKGKLFF	TGTGCCAGCAGCCCGCAAGACCCAAAAGGGAAACTGTTTTTT
-	TRBJ2-7	-	TRBV19	CASSRQSSYEQYF	TGTGCCAGTAGTCGTCAGAGCTCCTACGAGCAGTACTTC
-	TRBJ2-7	-	TRBV4-2	CASSQGDGPYEQYF	TGTGCCAGCAGCCAAGGAGACGGGCCCTACGAGCAGTACTTC
-	TRBJ2-2	-	TRBV29-1	CSVEWGTGELFF	TGCAGCGTTGAATGGGGAACCGGGGAGCTGTTTTTT
-	TRBJ1-1	-	TRBV7-3	CASSLEETNTEAFF	TGTGCCAGCAGCTTAGAGGAAACCAACACTGAAGCTTTCTTT
-	TRBJ2-7	-	TRBV5-1	CASSRRPGEQYF	TGCGCCAGCAGCCGACGGCCGGGGGAGCAGTACTTC
-	TRBJ2-7	once	TRBV7-9	CASSQQGSYEQYF	TGTGCCAGCAGCCAACAGGGATCCTACGAGCAGTACTTC
-	TRBJ2-1	-	TRBV29-1	CSVLASDFEEQFF	TGCAGCGTTCTCGCTAGCGACTTCGAAGAGCAGTTCTTC
TRBD2	TRBJ2-7	-	TRBV7-8	CASSLKSSGSYEQYF	TGTGCCAGCAGCTTAAAGTCTAGCGGCTCCTACGAGCAGTACTTC
TRBD2	TRBJ2-3	once	TRBV14	CASSLTSRTDTQYF	TGTGCCAGCAGCCTGACTAGCCGCACAGATACGCAGTATTTT
-	TRBJ1-1	-	TRBV6-1	CASSEWGADTEAFF	TGTGCCAGCAGTGAATGGGGGGCCGACACTGAAGCTTTCTTT
-	TRBJ1-3	-	TRBV13	CSTVSGNTIYF	TGCTCGACAGTCTCTGGAAACACCATATATTTT
TRBD1	TRBJ2-1	-	TRBV13	CASSLPPGQAYNEQFF	TGTGCCAGCAGCCTACCTCCGGGACAGGCCTACAATGAGCAGTTCTTC
-	TRBJ2-2	-	TRBV7-3	CASSSRDSRDTGELFF	TGTGCCAGCAGCTCTCGGGACTCAAGAGACACCGGGGAGCTGTTTTTT
TRBD2	TRBJ2-1	-	TRBV30	CAWSGLAGSDIVENEQFF	TGTGCCTGGAGTGGACTAGCGGGGTCAGATATTGTTGAGAATGAGCAGTTCTTC
-	TRBJ2-5	-	TRBV7-9	CASSLDPGRTETQYF	TGTGCCAGCAGCTTAGACCCCGGCAGGACAGAGACCCAGTACTTC
-	TRBJ2-7	-	TRBV7-9	CASSRLPQEQYF	TGTGCCAGCAGCCGACTCCCGCAAGAGCAGTACTTC
TRBD1	TRBJ2-4	-	TRBV5-1	CASSPGGGQGNIQYF	TGCGCCAGCAGCCCTGGGGGTGGACAGGGTAACATTCAGTACTTC